The clone carrying this T cell receptor beta chain was recorded only once. Its target is not known. This specimen belongs to a study of T cell repertoires in cytomegalovirus infection. Turning to the study itself: Well-studied HLA-B-restricted epitopes and recently identified HLA-C-restricted epitopes of CMV were both used in the study. Evidence of both CMV infection and a matching HLA type came from public TCR beta signatures. Study-level points and caveats: Adding up the frequency of public TCR beta families identified people who carried CMV plus the relevant HLA. CMV-specific HLA-C-restricted TCR beta clonotypes dominated the ex vivo response.

The CDR3 totals 14 residues. After removal of 6 bases from V and 1 base from J, the junction contained 3 bases not matched to a gene. TCRdb passed the reads through MiXCR, listing each CDR3 protein once. The sample has some 30,000 distinct CDR3 sequences, 15% to 20% seen once; the top ten hold roughly 80%. This receptor was taken from a human donor in good health (CMV status not recorded). Some clones in this sample may be carry-over from other donors' samples. The chain is built from TRBV12-3 or TRBV12-4 and TRBJ1-2, with 9 bases matching TRBD1. The sequencing here drew on CD8+ T cells from cultured PBMCs, taken from culture after CMV antigen stimulation. CDR3 coding DNA: TGTGCCAGCAGGGGACAGGGCGTTAACTATGGCTACACCTTC. Residues: CASRGQGVNYGYTF.